The rows below give T cell receptor beta chains drawn from one sample of a study of blood T cell repertoires in COVID-19. Using immunoSEQ multiplex PCR, the repertoire was profiled, and TCRdb retains in-frame clones only, with some absent. In the table there are some 160,000 clones, approximately 80% of which are singletons. Sequenced material: peripheral blood. These receptors were taken from a woman over 75 with COVID-19, enrolled during active disease. Each CDR3 is given with its conserved first and last residue.

J gene	V gene	CDR3 protein
TRBJ2-1	TRBV4-1	CASSTSVWQFF
TRBJ1-2	TRBV5-1	CASSLAPGQGYGYTF
TRBJ2-5	TRBV9	CASSVGAEGTQYF
TRBJ1-2	TRBV9	CASSDQVNGYTF
TRBJ1-1	TRBV12-2	CAPKPGVNTEAFF
TRBJ1-2	TRBV2	CASHPQGGQYGYTF
TRBJ2-2	TRBV21-1	CAPPSATGELFF
TRBJ1-5	TRBV27	CASSPRGTGPYSNQPQHF
TRBJ2-1	TRBV6-5	CASHGRGGDEQFF
TRBJ2-5	TRBV9	CASSVGSGGETQYF
TRBJ2-3	TRBV19	CASIPRGTDTQYF
TRBJ2-2	TRBV7-8	CASSLHRGGYTGELFF
TRBJ2-1	TRBV29-1	CSVGPGLAGGPGNEQFF
TRBJ2-5	TRBV3-1/TRBV3-2	CASSPGGEYQETQYF
TRBJ1-6	TRBV5-1	CASSRGDRVSPLHF
TRBJ1-5	TRBV5-1	CASSLTGQSNQPQHF
TRBJ2-2	TRBV19	CASISAGFDTGELFF